These 32 T cell receptor beta chains originate from one sample sequenced in a study of T cells in Graves' hyperthyroidism and ophthalmopathy. TCR beta CDR3 regions were amplified from RNA transcripts. The HTBI set primed first-round TCR CDR3 RT-PCR. Via MiXCR, TCRdb re-called the multiplex PCR reads, giving one row per CDR3 protein. Found here are approximately 600,000 distinct CDR3 sequences, roughly 14% of them singletons; the top ten hold about 4.5%. Material: blood. These receptors were taken from a woman aged 40-49 years with Graves' ophthalmopathy.

This clonotype was seen at least ten times. The rearrangement uses TRBV29-1 and TRBJ2-2; D is unresolved. Germline V CDR1 and CDR2: SQVTM, ANQGSEA. Trimming pared 6 bases from V and 3 bases from J, leaving 11 bases between. The CDR3 loop spans 13 amino acids. The CDR3 loop is CSVLVGYTGELFF. In DNA form, the CDR3 reads TGCAGCGTCCTAGTGGGTTACACCGGGGAGCTGTTTTTT.

This clonotype was detected only a few times. The chain carries TRBV4-1 and TRBJ2-4; D remains unclear. This CDR3 spans 13 amino acids. Trimming removed 1 base at V and 5 bases at J, with 6 bases between. Germline loops: CDR1 MGHRA, CDR2 YSYEKL. The CDR3 DNA reads TGCGCCAGCAGCCAAGTGTACGAAAACATTCAGTACTTC. Translating gives CASSQVYENIQYF.

Only a few counts were recorded for this clonotype. This chain uses TRBV27 with TRBJ2-7, with 11 nucleotides matching TRBD2. This CDR3 spans 14 amino acids. With V trimmed by 7 bases and J by 0 bases, 2 bases remained unmatched. Germline CDR1 reads MNHEY; CDR2 reads SMNVEV (reference sequence). The CDR3 here is CASMGTSGSYEQYF. The CDR3 nucleotides read TGTGCCAGCATGGGGACTAGCGGCTCCTACGAGCAGTACTTC.

J is TRBJ2-2 and V is TRBV6-2 or TRBV6-3; D may be TRBD1 or TRBD2 (5 bases each). The germline V gene has CDR1 MNHEY and CDR2 SVGEGT. The ends were cut back, 10 bases at V and 4 bases at J, with 22 bases in the middle. The CDR3 totals 16 residues. The chain's CDR3 is CATLPWVHGGTGELFF. As DNA, the CDR3 is TGTGCCACTCTCCCCTGGGTCCATGGGGGCACCGGGGAGCTGTTTTTT.

The gene calls are TRBV11-2 and TRBJ2-7; either TRBD1 or TRBD2 may fit D (5 bases each). CDR1 is SGHAT and CDR2 is FQNNGV in the germline V gene. V was pared by 4 bases and J by 2 bases, with 15 bases between. The CDR3 runs to 15 residues. CDR3 loop: CASSWDGRSTYEQYF. CDR3 DNA sequence: TGTGCCAGCAGCTGGGACGGACGTTCCACCTACGAGCAGTACTTC.

This clonotype was seen repeatedly, ten times or more. The V call is TRBV29-1, the J call TRBJ2-2, with 11 nucleotides matching TRBD2. CDR3 length: 15 amino acids. CDR1 is SQVTM, CDR2 ANQGSEA, per germline. Losses at the gene ends were 2 bases for V and 3 bases for J; bases not matched to a gene: 2. The CDR3 coding sequence is TGCAGCGTTGAACTAGCGGGGGGATACACCGGGGAGCTGTTTTTT. Its protein product is CSVELAGGYTGELFF.

The chain couples TRBV3-1 to TRBJ1-3; D call uncertain. The V end was cut by 0 bases, the J end by 0 bases, with 9 bases between. The CDR3 spans 16 residues. Germline CDR1 is LGHDT and CDR2 is YNNKEL (reference sequence). As DNA, the CDR3 is TGTGCCAGCAGCCAAGATTTTTACAGCTCTGGAAACACCATATATTTT. Its protein is CASSQDFYSSGNTIYF.

Many counts were recorded for this clonotype. V is TRBV9 and J is TRBJ1-2; D unresolved. V was cut by 0 bases and J by 6 bases, with 18 bases left in between. Germline V CDR1 and CDR2: SGDLS, YYNGEE. The CDR3 contains 16 residues. The CDR3 region is CASSVGPPTSRHGYTF. The CDR3 DNA is TGTGCCAGCAGCGTAGGCCCCCCTACGAGCCGACATGGCTACACCTTC.

This clonotype was seen repeatedly, ten times or more. This chain's CDR3 is CASSYSLSSAETQYF. The CDR3 DNA sequence: TGTGCCAGCAGTTACTCATTATCAAGCGCAGAGACCCAGTACTTC. The rearrangement uses TRBV6-5 and TRBJ2-5; no clear D. V lost 0 bases and J 4 bases, leaving 12 bases between the germline ends. The CDR3 has 15 amino acids. Germline V gene sequence: CDR1 MNHEY, CDR2 SVGAGI.

This clonotype was counted at least ten times. The chain employs TRBV29-1 and TRBJ2-7; 8 bases line up with TRBD1. With V trimmed by 0 bases and J by 10 bases, 8 bases remained unmatched. This CDR3 comprises 13 residues. CDR1 is SQVTM, CDR2 ANQGSEA, per germline. The CDR3 DNA follows: TGCAGCGTTGAAGATCGAGACAGGGGATGTCAGTACTTC. This translates into CSVEDRDRGCQYF.

This clonotype was recorded many times. The genes are TRBV27 and TRBJ2-5; tentative D call: TRBD1 (6 bases). Per germline, CDR1 MNHEY and CDR2 SMNVEV (reference sequence). The V and J ends lost 0 bases and 2 bases respectively, with 10 bases between them. The CDR3 runs to 15 residues. CDR3 in amino acids: CASSLSGQWQETQYF. The CDR3 DNA reads TGTGCCAGCAGTTTATCTGGACAGTGGCAAGAGACCCAGTACTTC.

This clonotype was picked up many times. The rearrangement links TRBV28 to TRBJ1-2; D uncertain. The CDR3 length is 13 residues. V lost 3 bases, J lost 8 bases, and 13 bases lay in between. Germline CDR1 reads MDHEN; CDR2 reads SYDVKM. The CDR3 region is CASSFPGYRGYTF. CDR3 DNA sequence: TGTGCCAGCAGTTTCCCCGGCTACCGGGGCTACACCTTC.

This clonotype was recorded at least ten times. The rearrangement joins TRBV6-2 or TRBV6-3 to TRBJ2-7, with D unresolved. V lost 6 bases to trimming and J lost 6 bases, with 12 bases between them. Germline values: CDR1 MNHEY, CDR2 SVGEGT. This CDR3 spans 12 amino acids. CDR3 loop: CASSTDSPEQYF. CDR3 bases: TGTGCCAGCAGCACCGATTCGCCCGAGCAGTACTTC.

This clonotype has at least ten counts. The rearrangement uses TRBV2 and TRBJ2-1; possibly TRBD2 for D (5 bases). From germline, CDR1 is SNHLY and CDR2 FYNNEI. CDR3 length equals 15 residues. Trimming shortened V by 7 bases and J by 2 bases, and 15 bases separated the two germline ends. CDR3 in amino acids: CASTKGEAAYNEQFF. The CDR3 nucleotides are TGTGCCAGCACCAAAGGAGAAGCGGCCTACAATGAGCAGTTCTTC. Full variable domain (missing parts from reference TRBV2 and TRBJ2-1): EPEVTQTPSHQVTQMGQEVILRCVPISNHLYFYWYRQILGQKVEFLVSFYNNEISEKSEIFDDQFSVERPDGSNFTLKIRSTKLEDSAMYFCASTKGEAAYNEQFFGPGTRLTVL.

This clonotype has ten or more counts. The V call is TRBV19, the J call TRBJ2-5; 10 bases line up with TRBD2. Trimming at V came to 7 bases and at J to 3 bases, leaving 5 bases not matched to a gene. Germline CDR1 LNHDA, CDR2 SQIVND (reference sequence). This CDR3 has 14 amino acids. The CDR3 DNA reads TGTGCCAGTAACCCCAGCGGGAGGGAAGAGACCCAGTACTTC. This sequence encodes CASNPSGREETQYF. Full variable domain (remainder filled in from reference TRBV19 and TRBJ2-5): DGGITQSPKYLFRKEGQNVTLSCEQNLNHDAMYWYRQDPGQGLRLIYYSQIVNDFQKGDIAEGYSVSREKKESFPLTVTSAQKNPTAFYLCASNPSGREETQYFGPGTRLLVL.

V and J are TRBV19 and TRBJ1-1; D is perhaps TRBD1 (6 bases). The CDR3 sequence is 13 residues long. Deletions cut 5 bases from V and 11 bases from J, with 18 bases between. Germline V lookup: CDR1 LNHDA, CDR2 SQIVND (reference sequence). CDR3 protein: CASSLDTGHWAFF. CDR3 sequence (DNA): TGTGCCAGTAGTCTTGACACAGGGCATTGGGCTTTCTTT.

This rearrangement joins TRBV6-5 to TRBJ2-5, with 14 bases fitting TRBD2. V lost 0 bases to trimming and J lost 1 base; unmatched junction nucleotides: 1. The germline V gene encodes CDR1 MNHEY and CDR2 SVGAGI. The CDR3 is 17 residues long. Here the CDR3 DNA reads TGTGCCAGCAGTTACTCGGGACTAGCGGGAGTCCAAGAGACCCAGTACTTC. Its protein is CASSYSGLAGVQETQYF.

This clonotype was observed at least ten times. The chain carries TRBV6-2 or TRBV6-3 and TRBJ2-5; 13 nucleotides match TRBD2. Germline CDR1 MNHEY, CDR2 SVGEGT. The length of the CDR3 is 17 residues. V shed 8 bases, J shed 5 bases, and the junction held 14 bases outside the gene matches. CDR3 protein: CASYGLGLAGSRETQYF. CDR3 sequence (DNA): TGTGCCAGCTATGGCCTGGGACTAGCGGGATCTCGGGAGACCCAGTACTTC.

This clonotype was counted between two and nine times. The chain carries TRBV30 and TRBJ1-2, with D possibly being TRBD1 (5 bases). Between the trimmed V and J ends, which lost 2 bases and 8 bases, there was a span of 18 bases. Germline V gene data show CDR1 as GTSNPN and CDR2 as SVGIG (reference sequence). The CDR3 spans 14 residues. The CDR3 region has the DNA TGTGCCTGGAGTCGGGACTTCAGTGGAGGGGGCTACACCTTC. It is translated as CAWSRDFSGGGYTF.

Ten or more counts support this clonotype. This sequence joins TRBV19 and TRBJ2-3; the D gene is possibly TRBD2 (5 bases). V lost 5 bases, J lost 4 bases, and 13 bases lay in between. This CDR3 comprises 14 residues. Germline CDR1 LNHDA, CDR2 SQIVND (reference sequence). The CDR3 DNA sequence: TGTGCCAGTAGTCTAGGCCCGGGGTCAGATACGCAGTATTTT. Translated, it gives CASSLGPGSDTQYF.

This clonotype has ten or more counts. This chain connects TRBV4-1 to TRBJ2-7; D is ambiguous. This CDR3 is built from 14 residues. The germline gives CDR1 MGHRA, CDR2 YSYEKL. Trimming stripped 0 bases from V and 3 bases from J, with 9 bases between. The CDR3 DNA sequence: TGCGCCAGCAGCCAAGATTTAAGAGGCTACGAGCAGTACTTC. The encoded protein is CASSQDLRGYEQYF.

This clonotype has only a few counts. V gene TRBV27 combines with J gene TRBJ2-7, with TRBD1 identical over 7 bases. Germline loops: CDR1 MNHEY, CDR2 SMNVEV (reference sequence). The CDR3 is made up of 14 amino acids. V trimming: 3 bases; J trimming: 5 bases; junction bases outside the gene matches: 7. CDR3 region: CASSFGQTGNEQYF. The CDR3 nucleotides read TGTGCCAGCAGTTTCGGACAGACAGGGAACGAGCAGTACTTC.

In this sample, this clonotype turned up many times. The chain joins TRBV29-1 to TRBJ2-5; 7 bases agree with TRBD2. The V segment lost 2 bases and the J segment 7 bases; nucleotides outside the gene matches: 16. The CDR3 covers 16 residues. Looked up from germline, CDR1 is SQVTM and CDR2 is ANQGSEA. Here the CDR3 DNA reads TGCAGCGTTGAAAGTGGACTAGGACCGGAAGGGGTGACCCAGTACTTC. Its translation: CSVESGLGPEGVTQYF.

There are many counts of this clonotype. The chain couples TRBV28 to TRBJ2-7; 9 bases line up with TRBD1. V shed 7 bases and J 5 bases; nucleotides not matched to a gene: 12. Germline loops: CDR1 MDHEN, CDR2 SYDVKM. This CDR3 region has 15 residues. The CDR3, as DNA: TGTGCCAGCACGCAACGCTCGACAGGGGGGCACGAGCAGTACTTC. Protein: CASTQRSTGGHEQYF.

The sample holds many counts of this clonotype. CDR3 nucleotide sequence: TGTGCCAGCCGGGACTATGCCGGGAACACTGAAGCTTTCTTT. It specifies CASRDYAGNTEAFF. The chain joins TRBV2 to TRBJ1-1; maybe TRBD1 (5 bases). This CDR3 is 14 amino acids long. Between the trimmed V and J ends, which lost 8 bases and 1 base, there was a span of 14 bases. The germline gives CDR1 SNHLY, CDR2 FYNNEI.

The chain recombines TRBV15 with TRBJ2-5; 10 positions agree with TRBD2. CDR3 length: 15 residues. Germline CDR1 reads LNHNV; CDR2 reads YYDKDF (reference sequence). The junction had 7 bases not matched to a gene; V was cut back by 5 bases and J by 4 bases. CDR3 bases: TGTGCCACCAGCCACGGGGGGACTAGCGCAGAGACCCAGTACTTC. Protein product: CATSHGGTSAETQYF. Full variable domain (outside the CDR3, taken from reference TRBV15 and TRBJ2-5): DAMVIQNPRYQVTQFGKPVTLSCSQTLNHNVMYWYQQKSSQAPKLLFHYYDKDFNNEADTPDNFQSRRPNTSFCFLDIRSPGLGDTAMYLCATSHGGTSAETQYFGPGTRLLVL.

This clonotype came up many times. The gene calls are TRBV20-1 and TRBJ2-7; possible D gene TRBD1, 6 bases. V was shortened by 6 bases and J by 1 base, with 10 bases between the two germline ends. Germline-derived CDR1 and CDR2 are DFQATT and SNEGSKA (reference sequence). The CDR3 runs to 12 residues. The CDR3 coding sequence is TGCAGTGCAAGGGACACTTCCTACGAGCAGTACTTC. Its translation is CSARDTSYEQYF.

The sample holds many counts of this clonotype. This sequence joins TRBV7-8 and TRBJ2-7, with TRBD2 matching over 9 bases. This CDR3 is built from 15 residues. After removal of 5 bases from V and 4 bases from J, the junction contained 9 bases not matched to a gene. Per the germline V gene, CDR1 is SGHVS and CDR2 is FQNEAQ. CDR3 protein: CASSPLASGVYEQYF. The CDR3 DNA is TGTGCCAGCAGCCCCCTGGCTAGCGGGGTTTACGAGCAGTACTTC.

This clonotype was seen ten or more times. V usage is TRBV19 and J usage is TRBJ1-2, with D possibly being TRBD1 (6 bases). From germline, CDR1 is LNHDA and CDR2 SQIVND (reference sequence). CDR3 size: 15 residues. Trimming removed 2 bases from V and 4 bases from J, with 14 bases in between. This CDR3 reads CASSISQGGGYGYTF. DNA for the CDR3: TGTGCCAGTAGTATAAGTCAAGGGGGAGGCTATGGCTACACCTTC.

This clonotype was seen ten or more times. The chain carries TRBV6-2 or TRBV6-3 and TRBJ1-5, with D perhaps TRBD1 (5 bases). This CDR3 is 14 amino acids long. Looked up from germline, CDR1 is MNHEY and CDR2 is SVGEGT. V dropped 8 bases and J dropped 7 bases, with 18 bases sitting between them. The CDR3 DNA reads as TGTGCCAGCGGACCCCGGGGACCGGAGCAGCCCCAGCATTTT. Its protein product is CASGPRGPEQPQHF.

This clonotype came up many times. This rearrangement joins TRBV20-1 to TRBJ2-5; TRBD1 matches 7 bases. Germline CDR1 is DFQATT and CDR2 is SNEGSKA (reference sequence). The CDR3 totals 17 residues. V gave up 2 bases and J gave up 0 bases; unmatched junction bases: 12. CDR3 region: CSARSLGTATYQETQYF. In DNA, the CDR3 is TGCAGTGCTAGATCCCTCGGGACAGCGACGTACCAAGAGACCCAGTACTTC.

This clonotype was seen at least ten times. This sequence joins TRBV20-1 and TRBJ1-2; 8 nucleotides align to TRBD1. Trimming removed 2 bases from V and 3 bases from J; junction bases left unmatched: 5. Germline values: CDR1 DFQATT, CDR2 SNEGSKA (reference sequence). The CDR3 totals 14 residues. The CDR3 protein is CSARPGGADYGYTF. CDR3 nucleotides: TGCAGTGCTAGACCAGGGGGCGCGGACTATGGCTACACCTTC.